Shown below are 5 T cell receptor beta chains from a single sample sequenced in a study of blood T cell repertoires in COVID-19. Sequencing was performed with immunoSEQ multiplex PCR; in TCRdb, only in-frame clones are kept and a portion is missing. The data contain fewer than 600,000 clones, approximately 87% of them singletons. The specimen sequenced was PBMCs or T cells enriched from blood (not recorded which). All receptors derive from a woman aged 40 to 50 who had recovered from COVID-19.

This chain connects TRBV4-1 to TRBJ2-1; D possibly corresponds to TRBD2 (5 bases). The CDR3 is made up of 18 amino acids. The ends were cut back, 2 bases at V and 5 bases at J, with 22 bases in the middle. CDR1 and CDR2 (germline): MGHRA, YSYEKL. In DNA, the CDR3 is TGCGCCAGCAGCCAAATCCCCTGGGGTAGCGAACTACACAATGAGCAGTTCTTC. Its translation is CASSQIPWGSELHNEQFF.

In the case of this clone: Other DNA sequences in this sample translate to the same CDR3. The V gene is TRBV18, the J gene TRBJ2-7; D remains ambiguous. CDR3 length equals 13 residues. V was clipped by 3 bases and J by 0 bases, with 6 bases between them. CDR1 is KGHSH, CDR2 LQKENI, per germline. The chain's CDR3 is CASSPSGSYEQYF. The CDR3 DNA is TGTGCCAGCTCACCCTCAGGCTCCTACGAGCAGTACTTC. Using reference TRBV18 and TRBJ2-7 for the parts outside the CDR3, the full variable domain is NAGVMQNPRHLVRRRGQEARLRCSPMKGHSHVYWYRQLPEEGLKFMVYLQKENIIDESGMPKERFSAEFPKEGPSILRIQQVVRGDSAAYFCASSPSGSYEQYFGPGTRLTVT.

The genes are TRBV9 and TRBJ1-1, with TRBD1 matching 8 bases. The CDR3 runs to 15 residues. Germline values: CDR1 SGDLS, CDR2 YYNGEE. V gave up 1 base and J gave up 1 base; unmatched junction bases: 3. The DNA for the CDR3 is TGTGCCAGCAGCGTATGGGGACAGGCGAACACTGAAGCTTTCTTT. Amino acid sequence: CASSVWGQANTEAFF.

In DNA form, the CDR3 reads TGTGCCATCAGTGATGGCGGGAGGGCCTCAGATACGCAGTATTTT. It translates to CAISDGGRASDTQYF. The rearrangement links TRBV10-3 to TRBJ2-3; TRBD2 aligns across 9 bases. The CDR3 has 15 amino acids. From germline, CDR1 is ENHRY and CDR2 SYGVKD. With V trimmed by 3 bases and J by 4 bases, 5 bases remained unmatched.

This chain's CDR3 is CASRPLAGLAKNIQYF. The CDR3 DNA reads as TGTGCCAGCAGACCCCTAGCGGGATTAGCCAAAAACATTCAGTACTTC. The rearrangement joins TRBV27 to TRBJ2-4; the match to TRBD2 covers 9 bases. Germline V gene data show CDR1 as MNHEY and CDR2 as SMNVEV (reference sequence). After removal of 6 bases from V and 0 bases from J, the junction contained 6 bases not matched to a gene. This CDR3 is built from 16 residues.